A selection of T cell receptor beta chains follows, all from one sample in a study of OX40 agonist ivuxolimab in advanced cancers. Produced via immunoSEQ multiplex PCR; TCRdb's table is partial and in-frame only. The sample consists of over 30,000 clones, roughly 82% of them appearing once. The specimen comprised CD4+ or CD8+ T cells sorted from blood, sampled in a trial of the OX40 agonist ivuxolimab. Receptors were obtained from an adult with an advanced solid tumor such as melanoma, head and neck, liver or kidney cancer. The CDR3 runs from the conserved cysteine through the conserved F or W. Fields, in order: clone size, V gene, J gene, CDR3 protein. Not all rows give a size; the values are once, few, many and, for expanded clones, a class.

clone size: -
V gene: TRBV6-1
J gene: TRBJ2-1
CDR3 protein: CASSEALAGGADEQFF

clone size: -
V gene: TRBV11-3
J gene: TRBJ2-1
CDR3 protein: CASSFRPEEQFF

clone size: -
V gene: TRBV19
J gene: TRBJ1-4
CDR3 protein: CASSIQVESEKLFF

clone size: -
V gene: TRBV11-2
J gene: TRBJ2-7
CDR3 protein: CASSLGPNSYEQYF

clone size: -
V gene: TRBV7-8
J gene: TRBJ1-6
CDR3 protein: CASSPRTISNSPLHF

clone size: -
V gene: TRBV7-7
J gene: TRBJ2-3
CDR3 protein: CASSLNMGGTGQYF

clone size: -
V gene: TRBV11-2
J gene: TRBJ2-1
CDR3 protein: CASRRGTSGNNEQFF

clone size: -
V gene: TRBV7-7
J gene: TRBJ2-3
CDR3 protein: CASSAGGNTDTQYF

clone size: -
V gene: TRBV4-3
J gene: TRBJ1-5
CDR3 protein: CASSQDWGGQQPQHF

clone size: once
V gene: TRBV7-2
J gene: TRBJ2-5
CDR3 protein: CASSWTSGGPGKTQYF

clone size: once
V gene: TRBV2
J gene: TRBJ1-6
CDR3 protein: CASTLQGGNSPLHF

clone size: -
V gene: TRBV7-2
J gene: TRBJ1-2
CDR3 protein: CASSLGPVLSNYGYTF

clone size: few
V gene: TRBV30
J gene: TRBJ2-4
CDR3 protein: CAWSLGGIQYF

clone size: -
V gene: TRBV5-1
J gene: TRBJ2-5
CDR3 protein: CASSQEAGVETQYF

clone size: -
V gene: TRBV11-2
J gene: TRBJ2-5
CDR3 protein: CASSFGNSETQYF

clone size: -
V gene: TRBV4-1
J gene: TRBJ2-7
CDR3 protein: CASSQVEGGSYEQYF

clone size: -
V gene: TRBV5-8
J gene: TRBJ2-7
CDR3 protein: CASSLVREQYF